This section outlines one T cell receptor (beta chain) sequence together with its context. The antigen is unknown. This entry is derived from a study of blood T cells in healthy people across ages. Whole-study results and caveats: The fall in TCR beta diversity per million T cells was roughly linear with age.

Using a J-beta primer mix together with a sample-barcoded 5' primer, a second PCR was run for roughly 7 to 12 cycles. Each CDR3 protein gets one entry after TCRdb re-called the 5' RACE reads with MiXCR. The sample lists 1.5 million or so distinct CDR3 sequences, roughly 45% seen once, with roughly 7.9% in the top ten. The CDR3 loop spans 15 amino acids. Germline V gives CDR1 DFQATT, CDR2 SNEGSKA (reference sequence). V was pared by 7 bases and J by 5 bases, with 14 bases of the junction left unmatched. The specimen was blood. This clonotype was sampled from a woman younger than 35 in good health. The rearrangement links TRBV20-1 to TRBJ2-1; the match to TRBD2 covers 7 bases. The CDR3 region is CSGTGGRAWDNEQFF. The CDR3 nucleotides are TGCAGTGGAACGGGTGGGAGGGCCTGGGACAATGAGCAGTTCTTC.